This T cell receptor beta chain was recovered during a study of blood T cells in healthy people across ages. Study-wide results and limits: PBMC samples, being unsorted, prevented any conclusive comparison of naive and antigen-experienced cells. Compared with aged donors, long-lived donors showed fewer expanded clones, suggesting selection.

V lost 11 bases, J lost 2 bases, and 12 bases stayed unmatched. CDR3 length equals 17 residues. Per germline, CDR1 ENHRY and CDR2 SYGVKD. A second PCR of 7 to 11 cycles used a sample-barcoded 5' primer and a J-beta primer mix. Each CDR3 protein is one row after TCRdb ran MiXCR on the 5' RACE reads. The repertoire holds some 1.7 million distinct CDR3 sequences, with roughly 27% as singletons. A note on this clonotype: The antigen is undetermined.

The extraction recovered at least 5.5 micrograms of total RNA per sample. The specimen was blood. The rearrangement joins TRBV10-3 to TRBJ1-4, with 12 positions matching TRBD1. The sequence derives from a woman in her 30s in good health. The CDR3 nucleotides read TGTGCCCCCGAGGCGGGACAGGGGGCAGGCACTAATGAAAAACTGTTTTTT. It yields the protein CAPEAGQGAGTNEKLFF.